These 15 T cell receptor beta chains originate from one sample sequenced in a study of radiation and T cells in renal cell carcinoma. As for time point: blood 4 weeks post-SBRT, at nephrectomy. The treatment here: 15 Gy SBRT to primary tumor, nephrectomy 4 weeks later. Measured with immunoSEQ multiplex PCR; TCRdb has only the in-frame clones, and not every one. Of under 200,000 clones listed, about 87% are singletons. This sample comprised blood, obtained from a patient whose treatment included radiotherapy and nephrectomy. Receptors were obtained from a woman in her 50s with renal cell carcinoma.

The rearrangement uses TRBV6-6 and TRBJ1-4, with TRBD1 as a possible D gene (5 bases). The length of the CDR3 is 14 residues. V was clipped by 5 bases and J by 7 bases, with 14 bases between them. The germline V gene has CDR1 MNHNY and CDR2 SVGAGI (reference sequence). The CDR3 DNA follows: TGTGCCAGCAGTGCCCGGGGGTTTGGTGAAAAACTGTTTTTT. This gives the protein CASSARGFGEKLFF.

The V gene is TRBV5-1, the J gene TRBJ2-1, with 9 nucleotides matching TRBD2. The length of the CDR3 is 15 residues. Germline lookup yields CDR1 SGHRS and CDR2 YFSETQ. After removal of 4 bases from V and 9 bases from J, the junction contained 11 bases not matched to a gene. CDR3 sequence reads: CASSPAGGLVGEQFF. The CDR3, as DNA: TGCGCCAGCAGCCCGGCGGGGGGGCTAGTAGGTGAGCAGTTCTTC.

In this sample, this clone turned up a few times. The chain employs TRBV30 and TRBJ1-1; D ambiguous. Germline lookup yields CDR1 GTSNPN and CDR2 SVGIG (reference sequence). Trimming took off 5 bases at V and 1 base at J, with 8 bases between the two ends. The CDR3 contains 12 residues. CDR3 amino acids: CAWGPSNTEAFF. In DNA form, the CDR3 reads TGTGCCTGGGGTCCCTCGAACACTGAAGCTTTCTTT.

This clone was detected a few times. The CDR3 loop reads CASSVGTGTSNYGYTF. CDR3 nucleotides: TGTGCCAGCAGTGTGGGGACAGGGACCTCTAACTATGGCTACACCTTC. The rearrangement links TRBV6-1 to TRBJ1-2, with TRBD1 matching 9 bases. Germline values: CDR1 MNHNS, CDR2 SASEGT. CDR3 length equals 16 residues. Trimming took 4 bases from V and 0 from J; bases not matched to a gene: 6.

The chain joins TRBV18 to TRBJ2-2, with D possibly being TRBD1 or TRBD2 (5 bases each). V lost 0 bases and J 2 bases, leaving 16 bases between the germline ends. The CDR3 is made up of 18 amino acids. Germline V gene data show CDR1 as KGHSH and CDR2 as LQKENI. CDR3 in DNA: TGTGCCAGCTCACCACCGTCCAAGAGGGGACCAAACACCGGGGAGCTGTTTTTT. Its protein is CASSPPSKRGPNTGELFF. Variable domain in full (rest from reference TRBV18 and TRBJ2-2): NAGVMQNPRHLVRRRGQEARLRCSPMKGHSHVYWYRQLPEEGLKFMVYLQKENIIDESGMPKERFSAEFPKEGPSILRIQQVVRGDSAAYFCASSPPSKRGPNTGELFFGEGSRLTVL.

The J gene is TRBJ1-5, the V gene TRBV6-5; TRBD1 is a possible D gene (6 bases). V lost 7 bases and J lost 6, with 13 bases in between. The CDR3 runs 13 residues. The V gene's germline CDR1 is MNHEY and CDR2 SVGAGI. As DNA, the CDR3 is TGTGCCAGCACCGAAGGGGGTTCTCAGCCCCAGCATTTT. As protein: CASTEGGSQPQHF.

This sequence joins TRBV19 and TRBJ1-1; no firm D call. CDR1 and CDR2 from the germline V gene are LNHDA and SQIVND (reference sequence). This CDR3 contains 15 residues. Trimming took off 4 bases at V and 1 base at J, with 13 bases between the two ends. This CDR3 reads CASSTVRDANTEAFF. The CDR3 DNA sequence: TGTGCCAGTAGTACCGTTAGGGATGCGAACACTGAAGCTTTCTTT.

V gene TRBV29-1 combines with J gene TRBJ2-6; D remains unclear. This CDR3 has 14 residues. Germline V gene data show CDR1 as SQVTM and CDR2 as ANQGSEA. V lost 0 bases to trimming and J lost 4 bases, with 7 bases between them. DNA for the CDR3: TGCAGCGTTGAAGATAACAGAGGGGCCAACGTCCTGACTTTC. Translating it yields CSVEDNRGANVLTF.

In this sample, this clone turned up a few times. The V and J genes are TRBV4-1 and TRBJ1-2; D is unclear. Germline V CDR1 and CDR2: MGHRA, YSYEKL. Trimming removed 3 bases at V and 7 bases at J, with 15 bases between. This CDR3 comprises 14 residues. The CDR3 loop reads CASSHPAFSGGYTF. As DNA, the CDR3 is TGCGCCAGCAGCCACCCTGCATTCTCCGGTGGCTACACCTTC.

The chain combines TRBV10-1 with TRBJ2-5; D unresolved. The CDR3 is made up of 13 amino acids. The germline V and J ends were trimmed by 0 bases and 2 bases, with 4 bases remaining between them. CDR1 and CDR2 from the germline V gene are WNHNN and SYGVQD (reference sequence). CDR3 amino acids: CASSESNQETQYF. The DNA of the CDR3 is TGCGCCAGCAGTGAGTCCAATCAAGAGACCCAGTACTTC.

To note about this clone: An end of the junction differs from the germline gene, which may be a read error. The chain recombines TRBV19 with TRBJ2-2, with 8 nucleotides matching TRBD2. The CDR3 is 15 amino acids. Germline V CDR1 and CDR2: LNHDA, SQIVND (reference sequence). The CDR3 here is CASSSRGALTRELFF. The CDR3, as DNA: TGTGCCAGTAGTTCGCGGGGGGCCCTCACCCGGGAGCTGTTTTTT. The full variable domain, completed using reference TRBV19 and TRBJ2-2, is DGGITQSPKYLFRKEGQNVTLSCEQNLNHDAMYWYRQDPGQGLRLIYYSQIVNDFQKGDIAEGYSVSREKKESFPLTVTSAQKNPTAFYLCASSSRGALTRELFFGEGSRLTVL.

V and J are TRBV5-5 and TRBJ1-1, with a weak D call TRBD1 (6 bases). Per the germline V gene, CDR1 is SGHKS and CDR2 is YYEKEE (reference sequence). The CDR3 loop spans 15 amino acids. V was trimmed by 4 bases and J by 3 bases, leaving 16 bases between them. The CDR3 DNA sequence: TGTGCCAGCAGCCCTCGTGGAGAGGGGGACACTGAAGCTTTCTTT. Translation: CASSPRGEGDTEAFF. The complete variable domain, with remaining parts taken from reference TRBV5-5 and TRBJ1-1, reads DAGVTQSPTHLIKTRGQQVTLRCSPISGHKSVSWYQQVLGQGPQFIFQYYEKEERGRGNFPDRFSARQFPNYSSELNVNALLLGDSALYLCASSPRGEGDTEAFFGQGTRLTVV.

This rearrangement joins TRBV27 to TRBJ2-3; D is ambiguous. The CDR3 extends over 12 amino acids. Per the germline V gene, CDR1 is MNHEY and CDR2 is SMNVEV (reference sequence). Trimming took 5 bases from V and 6 from J, leaving 9 bases between them. This chain's CDR3 is CASSALGDTQYF. The CDR3 region has the DNA TGTGCCAGCAGTGCCCTTGGGGATACGCAGTATTTT.

This chain links TRBV19 with TRBJ2-7, with a possible D match to TRBD2 (6 bases). This CDR3 is built from 14 residues. V was shortened by 4 bases and J by 3 bases, with 13 bases between the two germline ends. Germline V gives CDR1 LNHDA, CDR2 SQIVND (reference sequence). The CDR3 DNA reads TGTGCCAGTAGTAAAGGTTGGAGGGTCTACGAGCAGTACTTC. This codes for CASSKGWRVYEQYF.

The V gene is TRBV11-2, the J gene TRBJ2-3, with 9 bases lining up with TRBD2. The CDR3 runs 17 residues. Germline CDR1 SGHAT, CDR2 FQNNGV. Trimming took 5 bases from V and 3 from J; bases not matched to a gene: 12. The CDR3, as DNA: TGTGCCAGCAGCCACGGCGGGCGGGGGGGCCTGACAGATACGCAGTATTTT. This gives the protein CASSHGGRGGLTDTQYF.